The 15 T cell receptor beta chains below come from one sample, sequenced in a study of cytomegalovirus exposure and HLA in healthy donors. Researchers ran the PCR with 60 Vbeta and 13 Jbeta primers. Measured with immunoSEQ multiplex PCR; TCRdb has only the in-frame clones, and not every one. The table shows some 170,000 clones, with about four fifths occurring only once. The sequencing input was PBMCs. These receptors were collected from a young woman in good health and CMV-seropositive.

This chain connects TRBV5-5 to TRBJ2-7; D unresolved. V was trimmed by 2 bases and J by 0 bases, leaving 12 bases between them. CDR3 length equals 15 residues. Looked up from germline, CDR1 is SGHKS and CDR2 is YYEKEE (reference sequence). CDR3 bases: TGTGCCAGCAGCTTCAGCTCAAGGAGCTCCTACGAGCAGTACTTC. Translated: CASSFSSRSSYEQYF. Drawing the rest from reference TRBV5-5 and TRBJ2-7, the complete variable domain is DAGVTQSPTHLIKTRGQQVTLRCSPISGHKSVSWYQQVLGQGPQFIFQYYEKEERGRGNFPDRFSARQFPNYSSELNVNALLLGDSALYLCASSFSSRSSYEQYFGPGTRLTVT.

This clone was seen a handful of times. The chain carries TRBV4-1 and TRBJ2-7, with D possibly being TRBD1 (7 bases). The germline gives CDR1 MGHRA, CDR2 YSYEKL. V was shortened by 0 bases and J by 2 bases, with 14 bases between the two germline ends. CDR3 size: 16 residues. As DNA, the CDR3 is TGCGCCAGCAGCCAAGATTCAGGGGGGCGACCCTACGAGCAGTACTTC. Amino acid sequence: CASSQDSGGRPYEQYF.

V and J are TRBV6-6 and TRBJ2-1; 11 bases fit TRBD2. The CDR3 totals 15 residues. Germline-derived CDR1 and CDR2 are MNHNY and SVGAGI (reference sequence). V dropped 2 bases and J dropped 4; count of bases not matched to a gene: 1. The CDR3 spells CASSYRLAGYNEQFF. The DNA of the CDR3 is TGTGCCAGCAGTTACAGACTAGCGGGGTACAATGAGCAGTTCTTC.

The genes are TRBV21-1 and TRBJ1-2. TRBV21-1 is an annotated pseudogene. The CDR3 length is 17 residues. CDR3: CASSKILRREGNYGYTF. For the CDR3, the DNA is TGTGCCAGCAGCAAAATACTACGAAGGGAGGGGAACTATGGCTACACCTTC.

This rearrangement joins TRBV7-9 to TRBJ2-3, with 9 bases fitting TRBD2. Per the germline V gene, CDR1 is SEHNR and CDR2 is FQNEAQ (reference sequence). V gave up 3 bases and J gave up 2 bases; unmatched junction bases: 6. The CDR3 runs 16 residues. The CDR3, as DNA: TGTGCCAGCAGCTTTTCCAGCGGGGGGCTCACAGATACGCAGTATTTT. Translated: CASSFSSGGLTDTQYF.

The rearrangement uses TRBV30 and TRBJ1-5, with TRBD1 identical over 8 bases. Per the germline V gene, CDR1 is GTSNPN and CDR2 is SVGIG (reference sequence). The CDR3 has 14 amino acids. V was clipped by 3 bases and J by 6 bases; unmatched bases: 7. The CDR3 is CAWSDGQGGQPQHF. The CDR3 bases are TGTGCCTGGAGCGATGGACAGGGTGGTCAGCCCCAGCATTTT.

The chain joins TRBV15 to TRBJ1-5; D gene uncertain. Germline CDR1 reads LNHNV; CDR2 reads YYDKDF (reference sequence). Trimming left V 0 bases short and J 2 bases short, with 14 bases between. CDR3 length: 17 amino acids. The CDR3 here is CATSRDTPGFGNQPQHF. The DNA of the CDR3 is TGTGCCACCAGCAGAGATACCCCCGGGTTTGGCAATCAGCCCCAGCATTTT.

V and J are TRBV9 and TRBJ1-1, with D perhaps TRBD1 (5 bases). This CDR3 has 14 amino acids. The germline CDR1 and CDR2 sequences are SGDLS and YYNGEE. V gave up 0 bases and J gave up 6 bases, with 12 bases separating them. This chain's CDR3 is CASSVAGGASEAFF. In DNA, the CDR3 is TGTGCCAGCAGCGTAGCTGGTGGGGCGTCTGAAGCTTTCTTT.

The rearrangement uses TRBV9 and TRBJ1-1; D possibly corresponds to TRBD1 (6 bases). V was pared by 0 bases and J by 4 bases, with 13 bases between. The CDR3 length is 15 residues. Germline V CDR1 and CDR2: SGDLS, YYNGEE. CDR3 loop: CASSVGGGQFTEAFF. DNA of the CDR3: TGTGCCAGCAGCGTAGGGGGGGGGCAGTTCACTGAAGCTTTCTTT. The variable domain in full, with the rest retrieved from reference TRBV9 and TRBJ1-1, is DSGVTQTPKHLITATGQRVTLRCSPRSGDLSVYWYQQSLDQGLQFLIQYYNGEERAKGNILERFSAQQFPDLHSELNLSSLELGDSALYFCASSVGGGQFTEAFFGQGTRLTVV.

The chain combines TRBV5-1 with TRBJ2-4; D may be TRBD1 (5 bases). Germline V lookup: CDR1 SGHRS, CDR2 YFSETQ. This CDR3 spans 14 amino acids. Trimming removed 3 bases at V and 9 bases at J, with 16 bases between. CDR3 DNA sequence: TGCGCCAGCAGCTCGGGCGTTGATGGGGCCATTCAGTACTTC. This sequence encodes CASSSGVDGAIQYF.

The chain has TRBV28 and TRBJ2-7; 9 nucleotides agree with TRBD2. The V and J ends lost 5 bases and 4 bases, in that order; junction bases with no gene match: 9. CDR1 is MDHEN, CDR2 SYDVKM, per germline. This CDR3 has 15 residues. The CDR3 region is CASSQAGGHHYEQYF. The CDR3 nucleotides are TGTGCCAGCAGTCAAGCGGGGGGACACCATTACGAGCAGTACTTC.

The gene calls are TRBV15 and TRBJ2-1, with D uncertain. The CDR3 spans 15 residues. V lost 6 bases, J lost 0 bases, and 12 bases lay in between. Looked up from germline, CDR1 is LNHNV and CDR2 is YYDKDF (reference sequence). This CDR3 is CATSSDSSSYNEQFF. As DNA, the CDR3 is TGTGCCACCAGTTCTGACTCGAGCTCCTACAATGAGCAGTTCTTC.

This clone showed up just once. The V call is TRBV7-9, the J call TRBJ2-5; 7 bases agree with TRBD2. The CDR3 totals 16 residues. The germline gives CDR1 SEHNR, CDR2 FQNEAQ (reference sequence). V was clipped by 3 bases and J by 5 bases; unmatched bases: 12. The CDR3 sequence is CASSLIGTTLLETQYF. CDR3 bases: TGTGCCAGCAGCTTGATCGGGACTACTCTTTTGGAGACCCAGTACTTC.

This chain connects TRBV28 to TRBJ2-7; D might be TRBD2 (7 bases). This CDR3 spans 14 amino acids. V gave up 2 bases and J gave up 4 bases, with 12 bases separating them. The germline CDR1 and CDR2 sequences are MDHEN and SYDVKM. The DNA for the CDR3 is TGTGCCAGCAGTTTAGGGGGGGGCTTATACGAGCAGTACTTC. This encodes CASSLGGGLYEQYF.

This sequence joins TRBV10-2 and TRBJ1-1; no definite D call. V was cut by 8 bases and J by 4 bases, with 11 bases left in between. Germline V gene data show CDR1 as WSHSY and CDR2 as SAAADI. The CDR3 runs to 12 residues. The CDR3 DNA reads TGCGCCAGCGGGGAGCCGGCCACTGAAGCTTTCTTT. Its translation: CASGEPATEAFF.